One T cell receptor beta chain is described in this entry. The data were taken from a study of T cell responses to AZD1222 COVID-19 vaccine. Here immunoSEQ multiplex PCR was the method, and the copy in TCRdb shows in-frame clones only, minus some. The repertoire has approximately 120,000 clones, less than 90% of them found once; the top ten carry under 35%. Unmatched junction bases numbered 5, after V lost 0 bases and J lost 6 bases. CDR1 is GTSNPN, CDR2 SVGIG, per germline (reference sequence). The length of the CDR3 is 15 residues. The source was peripheral blood, collected on day 0 of AZD1222 vaccination. This clonotype was obtained from an adult in good health. This sequence joins TRBV30 and TRBJ1-6; 7 bases fit TRBD1. This chain's CDR3 is CAWSVGGDSNSPLHF. For the CDR3, the DNA is TGTGCCTGGAGTGTTGGAGGGGACAGTAATTCACCCCTCCACTTT.